This is a list of T cell receptor beta chains from one sample in a study of CD8+ T cells in alopecia areata. TCRdb keeps only in-frame clones here, not all; method: immunoSEQ multiplex PCR. Counted here are roughly 170,000 clones, over 50% occurring once; the ten biggest clones make up 14% to 15%. The sample in question was CD4+ T cells sorted from blood, obtained at week 0. These receptor sequences come from a human donor with alopecia areata. Each CDR3 is given with its conserved first and last residue. The order of the fields is D gene, clone size, J gene, V gene, CDR3 protein, CDR3 DNA. The D gene is left open where the match is weak. Expanded clones get a size class; other rows say once, few or many, or leave the size out.

D: -; size: -; J: TRBJ2-3; V: TRBV7-2; CDR3: CASSLVPLSTDTQYF; DNA: TGTGCCAGCAGCTTAGTCCCACTCAGCACAGATACGCAGTATTTT
D: TRBD1; size: once; J: TRBJ1-2; V: TRBV29-1; CDR3: CSVEGQGNYGYTF; DNA: TGCAGCGTTGAAGGACAGGGTAACTATGGCTACACCTTC
D: -; size: -; J: TRBJ2-5; V: TRBV5-6; CDR3: CASSLGQQETQYF; DNA: TGTGCCAGCAGCTTAGGACAGCAAGAGACCCAGTACTTC
D: -; size: once; J: TRBJ1-2; V: TRBV30; CDR3: CACRQVTSGYTF; DNA: TGTGCCTGCCGACAAGTTACTTCAGGCTACACCTTC
D: -; size: -; J: TRBJ2-5; V: TRBV11-2; CDR3: CASRHIGETQYF; DNA: TGTGCCAGCAGGCACATTGGGGAGACCCAGTACTTC
D: TRBD1; size: -; J: TRBJ1-1; V: TRBV11-3; CDR3: CASSSRDREAFF; DNA: TGTGCCAGCAGCTCTCGGGACAGGGAGGCTTTCTTT
D: -; size: -; J: TRBJ1-1; V: TRBV14; CDR3: CASSQVWGAGDTEAFF; DNA: TGTGCCAGCAGCCAAGTCTGGGGGGCTGGGGACACTGAAGCTTTCTTT
D: -; size: once; J: TRBJ2-2; V: TRBV2; CDR3: CASRRTGELFF; DNA: TGTGCCAGCAGGAGGACGGGGGAGCTGTTTTTT
D: -; size: -; J: TRBJ1-5; V: TRBV30; CDR3: CAWRGQGHQPQHF; DNA: TGTGCCTGGAGAGGTCAGGGCCATCAGCCCCAGCATTTT
D: -; size: -; J: TRBJ1-2; V: TRBV21-1; CDR3: CASRTGGGRDGYTF; DNA: TGTGCCAGCAGGACAGGGGGAGGTAGGGATGGCTACACCTTC
D: TRBD1; size: -; J: TRBJ1-1; V: TRBV11-1; CDR3: CASSNTGGRTEAFF; DNA: TGTGCCAGCAGCAACACAGGGGGGAGGACTGAAGCTTTCTTT
D: -; size: -; J: TRBJ2-1; V: TRBV30; CDR3: CAWSVRGDEQFF; DNA: TGTGCCTGGAGTGTAAGGGGGGATGAGCAGTTCTTC
D: TRBD1; size: -; J: TRBJ1-2; V: TRBV29-1; CDR3: CSVVRGDYGYTF; DNA: TGCAGCGTTGTCAGGGGGGACTATGGCTACACCTTC
D: -; size: -; J: TRBJ2-5; V: TRBV20-1; CDR3: CSADLETQYF; DNA: TGCAGTGCCGACCTAGAGACCCAGTACTTC
D: -; size: few; J: TRBJ1-2; V: TRBV30; CDR3: CAWTRQPNYGYTF; DNA: TGTGCCTGGACGCGACAGCCTAACTATGGCTACACCTTC
D: TRBD1; size: once; J: TRBJ1-1; V: TRBV29-1; CDR3: CSATGQGNTEAFF; DNA: TGCAGCGCCACGGGACAGGGTAACACTGAAGCTTTCTTT
D: TRBD1; size: few; J: TRBJ2-7; V: TRBV30; CDR3: CAWGDSAYEQYF; DNA: TGTGCCTGGGGGGACAGTGCCTACGAGCAGTACTTC
D: -; size: -; J: TRBJ1-3; V: TRBV19; CDR3: CASSRAADSGNTIYF; DNA: TGTGCCAGTAGTCGGGCGGCAGACTCTGGAAACACCATATATTTT
D: -; size: -; J: TRBJ2-1; V: TRBV29-1; CDR3: CSVDGGTHYNEQFF; DNA: TGCAGCGTTGATGGGGGGACACATTACAATGAGCAGTTCTTC
D: -; size: few; J: TRBJ1-6; V: TRBV11-2; CDR3: CASSLESGRNSPLHF; DNA: TGTGCCAGCAGCTTAGAATCAGGGAGAAATTCACCCCTCCACTTT
D: -; size: -; J: TRBJ2-7; V: TRBV5-6; CDR3: CASSLRVSYEQYF; DNA: TGTGCCAGCAGCCTAAGGGTGTCCTACGAGCAGTACTTC
D: TRBD1; size: -; J: TRBJ2-7; V: TRBV29-1; CDR3: CSVLQGVYEQYF; DNA: TGCAGCGTCCTACAGGGGGTGTACGAGCAGTACTTC